This T cell receptor beta chain derives from a study of T cell responses to AZD1222 COVID-19 vaccine. Findings and caveats of the study: Among vaccine-associated CD4 TCRs, coverage spanned spike, with dominance at 160-218 and 743-854. Spike-specific TCR breadth and depth were elevated following two AZD1222 doses.

Germline V CDR1 and CDR2: SGHTA, FQGNSA. V was shortened by 4 bases and J by 1 base, with 23 bases between the two germline ends. This CDR3 is built from 18 residues. This table comes from immunoSEQ multiplex PCR, and its TCRdb copy is limited to in-frame clones, with some not included. The sample includes about 94,000 clones, about 85% of them seen just once. A remark on this clone: The target antigen is unknown.

Second doses that came at about 4 or about 12 weeks were put together. The specimen was peripheral blood, collected 28 days after the second AZD1222 dose. The chain employs TRBV7-2 and TRBJ2-7, with D perhaps TRBD2 (6 bases). The receptor was isolated from an adult who received the AZD1222 COVID-19 vaccine. CDR3: CASSSYLSAGLDSYEQYF. The CDR3 nucleotides are TGTGCCAGCAGCTCCTATCTTTCCGCGGGACTGGATTCCTACGAGCAGTACTTC.